One and the same sample provided the 19 T cell receptor beta chains below, sequenced in a study of cytomegalovirus exposure and HLA in healthy donors. The PCR made use of 60 Vbeta and 13 Jbeta primers. Only in-frame clones appear in the TCRdb table, and some are missing; sequencing was by immunoSEQ multiplex PCR. The data contain under 200,000 clones, over 9.5% of them singletons. The sequenced sample was PBMCs. These receptors all come from a man aged 50 to 60 in good health and CMV-seropositive.

The CDR3: CASSLGLSPRWDEQYF. The DNA for the CDR3 is TGTGCCAGCAGCTTAGGACTCTCACCCCGGTGGGACGAGCAGTACTTC. The chain combines TRBV5-4 with TRBJ2-7; D possibly corresponds to TRBD2 (5 bases). The CDR3 extends over 16 amino acids. Trimming removed 2 bases at V and 5 bases at J, with 20 bases between. CDR1 and CDR2 (germline): SGHNT, YYREEE (reference sequence).

The V call is TRBV5-1, the J call TRBJ1-1; D unresolved. CDR3 length equals 15 residues. Germline V lookup: CDR1 SGHRS, CDR2 YFSETQ. V lost 4 bases, J lost 4 bases, and 17 bases lay in between. The CDR3 DNA sequence: TGCGCCAGCAGCCCCTCGGAAGGCGGGGTCACTGAAGCTTTCTTT. Amino acid sequence: CASSPSEGGVTEAFF.

The rearrangement joins TRBV19 to TRBJ2-6, with TRBD1 identical over 7 bases. CDR1 and CDR2 (germline): LNHDA, SQIVND (reference sequence). CDR3 length: 15 amino acids. V shed 4 bases, J shed 4 bases, and the junction held 4 bases outside the gene matches. The CDR3 DNA reads TGTGCCAGTAGTAACAGGGGTGCCGGGGCCAACGTCCTGACTTTC. Translating gives CASSNRGAGANVLTF.

This clone has more than one count but fewer than ten. The CDR3 coding sequence is TGCGCCAGCAGCTTGGAGACTAGCGGGGGGAGAGTCGGACGCGCCGGGGAGCTGTTTTTT. Translated, it gives CASSLETSGGRVGRAGELFF. The chain links TRBV5-1 to TRBJ2-2, with 13 bases fitting TRBD2. V was pared by 0 bases and J by 6 bases, with 14 bases of the junction left unmatched. CDR3 length: 20 amino acids. CDR1 and CDR2 (germline): SGHRS, YFSETQ.

In this sample, this clone turned up a few times. The J gene is TRBJ2-3, the V gene TRBV5-1; TRBD2 matches 14 bases. V shed 4 bases, J shed 6 bases, and the junction held 7 bases outside the gene matches. Germline V CDR1 and CDR2: SGHRS, YFSETQ. The CDR3 sequence is 16 residues long. The CDR3 DNA reads as TGCGCCAGCAGCCTAGGGACTAGCGGGGGCAGGGATACGCAGTATTTT. Its translation: CASSLGTSGGRDTQYF.

The sample holds a few counts of this clone. The same CDR3 arises from other DNA sequences in this sample as well. The J gene is TRBJ2-2, the V gene TRBV2; 9 bases map to TRBD1. Trimming at V came to 6 bases and at J to 4 bases, leaving 0 bases not matched to a gene. There are 13 residues in the CDR3. Germline lookup yields CDR1 SNHLY and CDR2 FYNNEI. CDR3 residues: CASRDRGTGELFF. CDR3 coding DNA: TGTGCCAGCAGGGACAGGGGCACCGGGGAGCTGTTTTTT.

This clone has more than one count but fewer than ten. The chain joins TRBV5-4 to TRBJ1-1; the match to TRBD1 covers 8 bases. The V gene's germline CDR1 is SGHNT and CDR2 YYREEE (reference sequence). This CDR3 spans 14 amino acids. Losses at the gene ends were 4 bases for V and 1 base for J; bases not matched to a gene: 3. The CDR3 DNA follows: TGTGCCAGCAGCATCGGACAGGGGAACACTGAAGCTTTCTTT. This encodes CASSIGQGNTEAFF.

The chain links TRBV25-1 to TRBJ2-5, with 9 nucleotides matching TRBD1. With V trimmed by 3 bases and J by 4 bases, 6 bases remained unmatched. The CDR3 consists of 15 residues. Germline assignment: CDR1 MGHDK and CDR2 SYGVNS. CDR3: CASSDNRGRRETQYF. The CDR3 region has the DNA TGTGCCAGCAGTGACAACAGGGGGCGTCGAGAGACCCAGTACTTC.

This clone showed up just a few times. V and J are TRBV6-1 and TRBJ2-1; the match to TRBD1 covers 9 bases. Trimming removed 1 base from V and 7 bases from J; junction bases left unmatched: 5. This CDR3 has 15 residues. Germline-derived CDR1 and CDR2 are MNHNS and SASEGT. The CDR3: CASSEGRQGGNEQFF. Here the CDR3 DNA reads TGTGCCAGCAGTGAAGGGAGACAGGGGGGAAATGAGCAGTTCTTC.

In its sample, this clone was seen a few times. The chain joins TRBV5-8 to TRBJ1-1; 9 bases are shared with TRBD1. Germline CDR1 reads SGHTS; CDR2 reads YDEGEE. CDR3 size: 13 residues. V was clipped by 4 bases and J by 10 bases; unmatched bases: 8. The CDR3 DNA is TGTGCCAGCAGCCAAGACAGGGGGAGCAGAGCTTTCTTT. Encoded protein: CASSQDRGSRAFF.

J is TRBJ1-1 and V is TRBV10-3; D uncertain. This CDR3 region has 14 residues. The germline gives CDR1 ENHRY, CDR2 SYGVKD. V was shortened by 0 bases and J by 0 bases, with 5 bases between the two germline ends. The CDR3 DNA reads TGTGCCATCAGTGAGTCCCAGATGAACACTGAAGCTTTCTTT. Encoded protein: CAISESQMNTEAFF.

This clone was counted between two and nine times. V and J are TRBV5-1 and TRBJ1-5, with 8 bases lining up with TRBD1. Losses at the gene ends were 0 bases for V and 10 bases for J; bases not matched to a gene: 9. This CDR3 comprises 15 residues. Germline lookup yields CDR1 SGHRS and CDR2 YFSETQ. The CDR3 nucleotides are TGCGCCAGCAGCTTGGAAGGACAGGGCTCGAGCCCCCAGCATTTT. Translated: CASSLEGQGSSPQHF.

Concerning this clone: Other DNA sequences in the sample encode the same CDR3. The chain combines TRBV6-5 with TRBJ1-1; TRBD1 might be the D (5 bases). The CDR3 totals 14 residues. V shed 0 bases and J shed 1 base, with 6 bases lying between them. The germline gives CDR1 MNHEY, CDR2 SVGAGI. The CDR3 region has the DNA TGTGCCAGCAGTTACTCCGGGGGGAACACTGAAGCTTTCTTT. Its protein is CASSYSGGNTEAFF.

The gene calls are TRBV20-1 and TRBJ1-6, with a tentative D call TRBD1 (5 bases). Trimming removed 6 bases at V and 7 bases at J, with 7 bases between. The CDR3 spans 11 residues. The germline gives CDR1 DFQATT, CDR2 SNEGSKA (reference sequence). CDR3 loop: CSAGGNSPLHF. The CDR3 nucleotides are TGCAGTGCCGGGGGGAATTCACCCCTCCACTTT.

This clone was observed a handful of times. This chain connects TRBV4-2 to TRBJ1-5, with D hard to call. Germline V gene sequence: CDR1 LGHNA, CDR2 YNFKEQ. The V end was cut by 0 bases, the J end by 7 bases, with 4 bases between. This CDR3 is 12 amino acids long. The CDR3 nucleotides read TGTGCCAGCAGCCAAGACCAACAGCCCCAGCATTTT. Amino acid sequence: CASSQDQQPQHF.

This clone was seen more than once but under ten times. Other DNA sequences in this specimen translate into the identical CDR3. The CDR3 reads CASSISGGNQPQHF. The CDR3 coding sequence is TGTGCCAGTAGTATCTCCGGGGGCAATCAGCCCCAGCATTTT. This chain links TRBV19 with TRBJ1-5; D gene unclear. The V end lost 3 bases, the J end lost 2 bases, and 8 bases lay between the germline ends. This CDR3 has 14 residues. Germline CDR1 reads LNHDA; CDR2 reads SQIVND (reference sequence).

The chain employs TRBV5-1 and TRBJ1-1; TRBD1 aligns across 7 bases. Trimming took 7 bases from V and 3 from J; bases not matched to a gene: 9. Germline assignment: CDR1 SGHRS and CDR2 YFSETQ. This CDR3 is built from 14 residues. CDR3 in amino acids: CASSPSTGDTEAFF. Here the CDR3 DNA reads TGCGCCAGCTCTCCTTCCACAGGGGACACTGAAGCTTTCTTT.

As for this clone: One end of the junction is discordant with germline, which a read error may explain. This rearrangement joins TRBV7-7 to TRBJ2-2; TRBD2 agrees at 16 bases. Germline V gene lookup returns CDR1 SSHAT and CDR2 FNYEAQ (reference sequence). The CDR3 is 17 residues long. This CDR3 is CASSAGLAGGPSGELFF. DNA of the CDR3: TGTGCTAGCAGCGCGGGACTAGCGGGGGGGCCGTCCGGGGAGCTGTTTTTT.

This clone was counted only a few times. The V and J genes are TRBV19 and TRBJ1-3; D gene unclear. The V end lost 2 bases, the J end lost 2 bases, and 7 bases lay between the germline ends. This CDR3 contains 14 residues. Per germline, CDR1 LNHDA and CDR2 SQIVND (reference sequence). CDR3 nucleotide sequence: TGTGCCAGTAGTATATCTAGCGCTGGAAACACCATATATTTT. It translates to CASSISSAGNTIYF.